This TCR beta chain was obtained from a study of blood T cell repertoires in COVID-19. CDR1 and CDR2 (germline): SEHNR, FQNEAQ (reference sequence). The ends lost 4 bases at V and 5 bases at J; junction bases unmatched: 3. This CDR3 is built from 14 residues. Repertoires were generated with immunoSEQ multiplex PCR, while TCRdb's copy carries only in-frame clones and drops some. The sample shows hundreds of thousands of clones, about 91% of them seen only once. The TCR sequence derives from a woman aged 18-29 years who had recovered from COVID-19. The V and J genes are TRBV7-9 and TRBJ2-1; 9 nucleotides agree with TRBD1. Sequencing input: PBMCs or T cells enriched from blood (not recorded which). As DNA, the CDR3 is TGTGCCAGCAGCTCCTGGACAGGGGACAATGAGCAGTTCTTC. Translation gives CASSSWTGDNEQFF.